These 13 T cell receptor beta chains were sequenced from one sample in a study of CD8+CD57+ T cells in acquired aplastic anemia. Using genomic DNA as the template, TCR beta VDJ and CDR3 profiling was carried out. Each CDR3 protein gets one entry after TCRdb re-called the reads with MiXCR. The sample lists about 210,000 distinct CDR3 sequences; about 59% were seen once. The sequenced sample consisted of sorted CD4+, CD8+, or CD8+CD57+ T cells (not recorded which) from PBMCs. These receptors were obtained from a human donor in good health.

This chain links TRBV9 with TRBJ1-3; weak D call: TRBD1 (5 bases). The CDR3 is 13 residues long. Trimming pared 0 bases from V and 8 bases from J, leaving 9 bases between. Germline values: CDR1 SGDLS, CDR2 YYNGEE. CDR3 amino acids: CASSVEGADTIYF. The CDR3 DNA reads TGTGCCAGCAGCGTAGAAGGGGCGGACACCATATATTTT.

The chain joins TRBV20-1 to TRBJ2-7; 10 nucleotides agree with TRBD1. V lost 2 bases, J lost 2 bases, and 6 bases stayed unmatched. The CDR3 is 15 residues long. Germline CDR1 DFQATT, CDR2 SNEGSKA (reference sequence). This CDR3 reads CSARPWTGGTYEQYF. DNA of the CDR3: TGCAGTGCTAGACCGTGGACAGGGGGAACCTACGAGCAGTACTTC.

The chain couples TRBV19 to TRBJ1-6; 9 nucleotides match TRBD1. Germline CDR1 is LNHDA and CDR2 is SQIVND (reference sequence). The V segment lost 3 bases and the J segment 6 bases; nucleotides outside the gene matches: 15. The CDR3 totals 19 residues. The CDR3 nucleotides read TGTGCCAGTAGTATGGAGGTGTCTCGGGACAGGGTTTTTAATTCACCCCTCCACTTT. Protein: CASSMEVSRDRVFNSPLHF. Together with reference TRBV19 and TRBJ1-6, the CDR3 gives the full variable domain: DGGITQSPKYLFRKEGQNVTLSCEQNLNHDAMYWYRQDPGQGLRLIYYSQIVNDFQKGDIAEGYSVSREKKESFPLTVTSAQKNPTAFYLCASSMEVSRDRVFNSPLHFGNGTRLTVT.

V gene TRBV7-9 combines with J gene TRBJ1-4, with unresolved D. This CDR3 contains 12 residues. The ends were cut back, 5 bases at V and 7 bases at J, with 8 bases in the middle. In germline, CDR1 is SEHNR, CDR2 FQNEAQ (reference sequence). In nucleotides, the CDR3 is TGTGCCAGCAGCGATACCAGTGAAAAACTGTTTTTT. Protein product: CASSDTSEKLFF.

The rearrangement joins TRBV20-1 to TRBJ2-1, with D unclear. V was cut by 2 bases and J by 6 bases, with 14 bases left in between. The germline V gene encodes CDR1 DFQATT and CDR2 SNEGSKA (reference sequence). This CDR3 contains 14 residues. The CDR3 DNA reads TGCAGTGCTAGATTTCTGGAGAGAGGCAATGAGCAGTTCTTC. It encodes CSARFLERGNEQFF.

As for this clonotype: One end of the junction fails to match germline, which may point to a read error. The chain has TRBV7-6 and TRBJ2-3; the D gene is possibly TRBD2 (6 bases). This CDR3 contains 15 residues. The germline gives CDR1 SGHVS, CDR2 FNYEAQ. The CDR3 loop is CASSLIASGTDTQYF. The DNA for the CDR3 is TGCGCCAGCAGCTTGATAGCTAGCGGCACAGATACGCAGTATTTT.

A remark on this clonotype: The CDR3 carries no conserved terminal phenylalanine or tryptophan, so it likely arises from a read error. V gene TRBV4-1 combines with J gene TRBJ1-2, with D possibly TRBD1 on 6 matching bases. Germline-derived CDR1 and CDR2 are MGHRA and YSYEKL. The CDR3 is 12 residues long. With 4 bases removed from V and 8 bases from J, the gap between germline ends came to 11 bases. The CDR3 bases are TGCGCCAGCAGCCTCACAGGGAGGGGCTACACCCTC. This gives the protein CASSLTGRGYTL.

Regarding this clonotype: This CDR3 is missing its conserved last phenylalanine or tryptophan, likely due to a read error. J is TRBJ1-5 and V is TRBV7-2, with D unclear. CDR3 size: 13 residues. Trimming took off 4 bases at V and 5 bases at J, with 9 bases between the two ends. The germline V gene encodes CDR1 SGHTA and CDR2 FQGNSA. In DNA form, the CDR3 reads TGTGCCAGCAGCTGGTCCTCGGATCAGCCCCAGCATGTT. Translation gives CASSWSSDQPQHV.

There are a few counts of this clonotype. The rearrangement links TRBV4-1 to TRBJ2-1; 7 nucleotides line up with TRBD1. CDR1 is MGHRA and CDR2 is YSYEKL in the germline V gene. Unmatched junction bases numbered 11, after V lost 4 bases and J lost 5 bases. CDR3 length: 16 amino acids. The CDR3 DNA follows: TGCGCCAGCAGCCGACCTGGGACAGCGAAAAACAATGAGCAGTTCTTC. Translating it yields CASSRPGTAKNNEQFF.

This clonotype came up once. The rearrangement joins TRBV15 to TRBJ1-1; the D is unclear. V was trimmed by 5 bases and J by 1 base, leaving 8 bases between them. CDR1 LNHNV and CDR2 YYDKDF come from the germline V gene (reference sequence). The CDR3 runs 13 residues. CDR3 sequence reads: CATSSKGNTEAFF. The CDR3, as DNA: TGTGCCACCAGCTCAAAAGGGAACACTGAAGCTTTCTTT.

This clonotype was seen ten or more times. The gene calls are TRBV5-1 and TRBJ2-7; no clear D. The V end lost 3 bases, the J end lost 3 bases, and 13 bases lay between the germline ends. CDR1 SGHRS and CDR2 YFSETQ come from the germline V gene. This CDR3 is built from 14 residues. The CDR3 DNA reads TGCGCCAGCAGCTCGATGGATTACCTCTACGAGCAGTACTTC. It codes for CASSSMDYLYEQYF.

The chain has TRBV10-3 and TRBJ1-1; tentatively, D is TRBD1 (6 bases). This CDR3 is built from 20 residues. Deletions cut 4 bases from V and 1 base from J, with 28 bases between. Germline loops: CDR1 ENHRY, CDR2 SYGVKD. The CDR3 nucleotides are TGTGCCATCAGTGGAGTTGGTCAGGGGCCAACAATCCGCTCGAACACTGAAGCTTTCTTT. As protein: CAISGVGQGPTIRSNTEAFF.

This clonotype was found many times. The V call is TRBV5-8, the J call TRBJ2-7; 14 bases fit TRBD2. The germline V gene encodes CDR1 SGHTS and CDR2 YDEGEE. The V and J ends lost 4 bases and 5 bases, in that order; junction bases with no gene match: 2. The CDR3 covers 14 residues. The CDR3 is CASSGGLAGDEQYF. The CDR3 nucleotides read TGTGCCAGCAGCGGGGGACTAGCGGGAGACGAGCAGTACTTC. The full variable domain, completed using reference TRBV5-8 and TRBJ2-7, is EAGVTQSPTHLIKTRGQQATLRCSPISGHTSVYWYQQALGLGLQFLLWYDEGEERNRGNFPPRFSGRQFPNYSSELNVNALELEDSALYLCASSGGLAGDEQYFGPGTRLTVT.